The 16 T cell receptor beta chains presented below share a single source sample, sequenced in a study of blood T cell repertoires in COVID-19. Libraries were prepared by immunoSEQ multiplex PCR; TCRdb keeps only in-frame clonotypes and omits some of them. The sample lists under 200,000 clones; about 86% were seen once. The sequencing input was peripheral blood. These receptors all come from a woman older than 75 in a cohort sampled during active or convalescent COVID-19.

The rearrangement joins TRBV6-5 to TRBJ2-5, with a tentative D call TRBD1 (6 bases). V was cut by 0 bases and J by 10 bases, with 12 bases left in between. The CDR3 sequence is 13 residues long. Germline V gene lookup returns CDR1 MNHEY and CDR2 SVGAGI. The CDR3 coding sequence is TGTGCCAGCAGTTACTCGGGGGCCGCCGGCCAGTACTTC. The encoded protein is CASSYSGAAGQYF.

The genes are TRBV5-1 and TRBJ2-7; 14 bases align to TRBD2. The CDR3 is 17 amino acids. CDR1 and CDR2 from the germline V gene are SGHRS and YFSETQ. V was clipped by 4 bases and J by 2 bases; unmatched bases: 8. In nucleotides, the CDR3 is TGCGCCAGCAGCCCGGGACTAGCGGGGGCGCCAGCCTACGAGCAGTACTTC. It translates to CASSPGLAGAPAYEQYF.

This chain links TRBV5-6 with TRBJ1-4; D is possibly TRBD1 (6 bases). The CDR3 runs 16 residues. V lost 4 bases and J lost 4, with 17 bases in between. CDR1 is SGHDT, CDR2 YYEEEE, per germline. The chain's CDR3 is CASSLTDRPINEKLFF. The CDR3 coding sequence is TGTGCCAGCAGCCTGACCGACAGGCCCATTAATGAAAAACTGTTTTTT.

In its sample, this clone was seen once. The chain uses TRBV5-1 and TRBJ1-2; the match to TRBD1 covers 10 bases. The length of the CDR3 is 15 residues. J lost 4 bases, V lost 3 bases, and 6 bases had no gene match. Per germline, CDR1 SGHRS and CDR2 YFSETQ. The CDR3 DNA reads TGCGCCAGCAGCTCCGGGACAGGGGAGGGCTATGGCTACACCTTC. Protein: CASSSGTGEGYGYTF. The variable domain in full, completed from reference TRBV5-1 and TRBJ1-2, reads KAGVTQTPRYLIKTRGQQVTLSCSPISGHRSVSWYQQTPGQGLQFLFEYFSETQRNKGNFPGRFSGRQFSNSRSEMNVSTLELGDSALYLCASSSGTGEGYGYTFGSGTRLTVV.

The rearrangement links TRBV10-3 to TRBJ2-3; the match to TRBD2 covers 9 bases. V shed 7 bases and J 2 bases; nucleotides not matched to a gene: 4. This CDR3 is 14 amino acids long. Germline lookup yields CDR1 ENHRY and CDR2 SYGVKD. The CDR3 loop is CAIMASGDTDTQYF. The CDR3, as DNA: TGTGCCATCATGGCTAGCGGGGACACAGATACGCAGTATTTT.

This clone showed up just once. The chain has TRBV2 and TRBJ1-5, with 12 bases matching TRBD1. The ends lost 1 base at V and 6 bases at J; junction bases unmatched: 4. CDR3 length: 16 amino acids. Germline loops: CDR1 SNHLY, CDR2 FYNNEI. In nucleotides, the CDR3 is TGTGCCAGCAGTGAAGGTGGGGACAGGGGGCTTCAGCCCCAGCATTTT. As protein: CASSEGGDRGLQPQHF.

The table lists this clone with a count of one. The CDR3 protein is CASSSSRDRVLAGNTDTQYF. The CDR3 region has the DNA TGTGCCAGCAGTTCCAGCCGGGACAGGGTCCTAGCGGGAAACACAGATACGCAGTATTTT. This chain links TRBV27 with TRBJ2-3; the D call may be TRBD1 or TRBD2 (9 bases each). The ends were cut back, 4 bases at V and 2 bases at J, with 28 bases in the middle. This CDR3 is 20 amino acids long. Per germline, CDR1 MNHEY and CDR2 SMNVEV (reference sequence).

Here the CDR3 reads CSADLTKNTEAFF. CDR3 nucleotide sequence: TGCAGCGCCGACTTAACAAAGAACACTGAAGCTTTCTTT. The chain has TRBV29-1 and TRBJ1-1; D ambiguous. V lost 7 bases and J 1 base, leaving 13 bases between the germline ends. The CDR3 spans 13 residues. Germline values: CDR1 SQVTM, CDR2 ANQGSEA.

This clone was counted only a few times. The CDR3 protein is CASSRRTSGGAYYNEQFF. The DNA for the CDR3 is TGTGCCAGCAGCCGCCGGACTAGCGGGGGGGCATACTACAATGAGCAGTTCTTC. This chain links TRBV3-1 (or the pseudogene TRBV3-2) with TRBJ2-1; 15 bases fit TRBD2. Germline trimming cut 4 bases from V and 3 bases from J; bases unmatched to any gene: 7. The V gene's germline CDR1 is LGHDT and CDR2 YNNKEL (reference sequence). CDR3 length: 18 amino acids.

This clone appeared once. V usage is TRBV4-1 and J usage is TRBJ2-5, with D perhaps matching TRBD1 (5 bases). Germline assignment: CDR1 MGHRA and CDR2 YSYEKL. The CDR3 has 14 amino acids. Trimming stripped 0 bases from V and 7 bases from J, with 12 bases between. CDR3 sequence: CASSQDRREGTQYF. CDR3 DNA sequence: TGCGCCAGCAGCCAAGATCGCAGGGAAGGGACCCAGTACTTC.

V is TRBV7-8 and J is TRBJ1-3, with 7 bases that match TRBD1. J lost 0 bases, V lost 6 bases, and 14 bases had no gene match. Germline V lookup: CDR1 SGHVS, CDR2 FQNEAQ. The CDR3 covers 18 residues. The CDR3 DNA is TGTGCCAGCAGGAGCCGGGACAGCCCTTTCTTCTCTGGAAACACCATATATTTT. The encoded protein is CASRSRDSPFFSGNTIYF.

V is TRBV10-3 and J is TRBJ1-4; tentatively, D is TRBD1 (6 bases). From germline, CDR1 is ENHRY and CDR2 SYGVKD. Trimming cost V 3 bases and J 6 bases, with 14 bases left between them. CDR3 size: 15 residues. CDR3 bases: TGTGCCATCAGTGATCACAGGGCTGAAGATGAAAAACTGTTTTTT. Protein: CAISDHRAEDEKLFF.

The chain combines TRBV5-6 with TRBJ1-1; unclear D gene. CDR1 and CDR2 from the germline V gene are SGHDT and YYEEEE. This CDR3 contains 14 residues. V shed 3 bases and J shed 1 base, with 10 bases lying between them. As DNA, the CDR3 is TGTGCCAGCAGCTCGTCACAGTCGAACACTGAAGCTTTCTTT. It codes for CASSSSQSNTEAFF. The full variable domain, completed using reference TRBV5-6 and TRBJ1-1, is DAGVTQSPTHLIKTRGQQVTLRCSPKSGHDTVSWYQQALGQGPQFIFQYYEEEERQRGNFPDRFSGHQFPNYSSELNVNALLLGDSALYLCASSSSQSNTEAFFGQGTRLTVV.

The chain recombines TRBV18 with TRBJ1-3; D perhaps matches TRBD1 (5 bases). V lost 3 bases, J lost 4 bases, and 13 bases lay in between. Germline V gene data show CDR1 as KGHSH and CDR2 as LQKENI. The CDR3 is made up of 15 amino acids. Here the CDR3 reads CASSPGLTVGNTIYF. The CDR3 DNA follows: TGTGCCAGCTCACCGGGACTGACGGTAGGAAACACCATATATTTT.

The J gene is TRBJ2-5, the V gene TRBV21-1; the listed D gene, TRBD2, was not tested against the DNA. TRBV21-1 is deemed a pseudogene. CDR3 size: 18 residues. In nucleotides, the CDR3 is TGTGCCAGCAAGGTCTCTCGGGGAGGGAGGGCCCTCGGAGAGACCCAGTACTTC. It codes for CASKVSRGGRALGETQYF.

The rearrangement uses TRBV5-1 and TRBJ2-7, with TRBD1 matching over 8 bases. The length of the CDR3 is 14 residues. Trimming cost V 3 bases and J 6 bases; bases outside gene matches: 8. From germline, CDR1 is SGHRS and CDR2 YFSETQ. The CDR3 nucleotides read TGCGCCAGCAGCTCGAAGGCGGACAGGGTCGAGCAGTACTTC. Translation: CASSSKADRVEQYF.